Listed here is a single TCR beta chain. The TRB cDNA libraries were prepared by 5' RACE with UMI labels. TCRdb derives one entry per CDR3 protein from the 5' RACE reads, leaving out DNA. The listing contains over 45,000 distinct CDR3 sequences. This specimen comes from a study of CXCR3-negative and CXCR3-positive naive CD8 T cells. Every CD8+ T cell subset underwent triplicate sorting at 300,000 cells apiece. The CDR3 is 17 residues long. Germline V gene lookup returns CDR1 LGHNA and CDR2 YNFKEQ. The sample consisted of memory CD8+ T cells from blood. This clonotype was obtained from a human donor in good health. Some clones in this sample may be carry-over from other donors' samples. The rearrangement links TRBV4-2 to TRBJ2-1; TCRdb gives TRBD2 as the D gene, but with no DNA this cannot be confirmed. Here the CDR3 reads CASSQGTSGSSYNEQFF.